This T cell receptor beta chain comes out of a study of T-cell memory formation after mild COVID-19. The CDR3 runs to 17 residues. The ends lost 5 bases at V and 2 bases at J; junction bases unmatched: 11. Germline assignment: CDR1 MGHRA and CDR2 YSYEKL. TCRdb called the 5' RACE reads again in MiXCR, with one record for every CDR3 protein. This table holds about half a million distinct CDR3 sequences, around a sixth found once. In this sample, this clonotype turned up a few times. The clonotype originates from an adult woman who had mild COVID-19 (a few samples of this study predate the infection). Cell type and time point are not known. The V gene is TRBV4-1, the J gene TRBJ2-3; 9 bases match TRBD2. Input material: PBMCs or a T cell subset sorted from them (not recorded which). Written as DNA, the CDR3 is TGCGCCAGCAGCTTCTCCGGGGCGGGAGGGCCCACAGATACGCAGTATTTT. It codes for CASSFSGAGGPTDTQYF.